The T cell receptor (beta chain) under discussion was sequenced for a study of shared clonotypes between healthy human individuals. Study-level findings and limits: Inspection by rarefaction showed sorted-subset sequencing to be incomplete despite large depth. Across a handful of donors, naive CD4 shared 5% to 5.5%, naive CD8 more than 3%, memory CD4 roughly 2.4%, memory CD8 0.4% to 0.5%.

For this clone: Its target is not known.

Produced via immunoSEQ multiplex PCR; TCRdb's table is partial and in-frame only. Of about 1 million clones in the sample, roughly 80% are singletons; the top ten hold approximately 1.5%. The germline gives CDR1 MNHEY, CDR2 SMNVEV (reference sequence). The CDR3 runs to 14 residues. V gave up 2 bases and J gave up 1 base, with 8 bases separating them. Sequencing input: memory CD4+ T cells sorted from blood. Subset denoted: CD45RA-negative fraction. The chain joins TRBV27 to TRBJ1-1; D may be TRBD1 (5 bases). This TCR was recovered from a man younger than 35 in good health. The CDR3, as DNA: TGTGCCAGCAGTTTACGCGACAGGAACACTGAAGCTTTCTTT. Translating it yields CASSLRDRNTEAFF.